This T cell receptor (beta chain) is drawn from a study of shared clonotypes between healthy human individuals. Notes on the study in general: Sharing across four donors was highest in naive CD4 (around 5%) and lowest in memory CD8 (0.4%). The low donor count limited represented genetic and exposure-history diversity.

CD45RO-negative cells were positively selected for CCR7, leaving out terminally differentiated effector memory CD45RA+ cells. It was across several immunoSEQ plates that each subset's genomic DNA was evenly split. Measured with immunoSEQ multiplex PCR; TCRdb has only the in-frame clones, and not every one. This table holds around 2.1 million clones, 85% to 95% found once. From germline, CDR1 is KGHSH and CDR2 LQKENI. Deletions cut 3 bases from V and 3 bases from J, with 15 bases between. The CDR3 length is 16 residues. Of note for this clone: Its matching antigen is unknown.

The rearrangement uses TRBV18 and TRBJ2-1; D possibly corresponds to TRBD1 (6 bases). The sequencing input was naive CD8+ T cells from PBMCs. This sequence originates from a man in his late teens or twenties in good health. Some clones in this sample may be carry-over from other donors' samples. The CDR3 DNA is TGTGCCAGCTCACCGGTTGGCCCACAGGGCTACAATGAGCAGTTCTTC. Translated, it gives CASSPVGPQGYNEQFF.